This TCR beta chain appears in the sequencing data of a study of T cell responses to AZD1222 COVID-19 vaccine. Assay: immunoSEQ multiplex PCR; the TCRdb copy retains only in-frame clones and omits some. The table records roughly 120,000 clones, around 87% of them present only once. CDR1 and CDR2 (germline): MNHNY, SVGAGI (reference sequence). The CDR3 runs 15 residues. Trimming pared 4 bases from V and 1 base from J, leaving 11 bases between. Sequenced material: peripheral blood, taken on day 0 of AZD1222 vaccination. The chain carries TRBV6-6 and TRBJ1-5; D ambiguous. The receptor was isolated from an adult in good health. This CDR3 is CASSWTLGSNQPQHF. For the CDR3, the DNA is TGTGCCAGCAGTTGGACCCTAGGAAGCAATCAGCCCCAGCATTTT.